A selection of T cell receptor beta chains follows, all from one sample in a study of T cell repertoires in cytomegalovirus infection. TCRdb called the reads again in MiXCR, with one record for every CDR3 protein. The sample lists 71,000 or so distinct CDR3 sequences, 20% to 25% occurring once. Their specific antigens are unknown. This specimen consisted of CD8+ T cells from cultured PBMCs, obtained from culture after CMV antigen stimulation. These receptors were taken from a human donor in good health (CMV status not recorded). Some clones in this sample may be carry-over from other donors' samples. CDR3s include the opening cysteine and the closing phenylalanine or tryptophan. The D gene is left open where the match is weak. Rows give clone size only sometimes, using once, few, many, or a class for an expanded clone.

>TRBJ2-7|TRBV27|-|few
TGTGCCAGCAGTTTTTCAGGATCCTACGAGCAGTACTTC
CASSFSGSYEQYF
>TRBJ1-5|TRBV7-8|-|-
TGTGCCAGCAGCATCAACCTTAATAGCAATCAGCCCCAGCATTTT
CASSINLNSNQPQHF
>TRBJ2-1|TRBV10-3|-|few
TGTGCCATCAGTGACACCTCCTACAATGAGCAGTTCTTC
CAISDTSYNEQFF
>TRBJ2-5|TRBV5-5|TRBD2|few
TGTGCCAGCAGCTTGAGGGGAGGGCCCCAAGAGACCCAGTACTTC
CASSLRGGPQETQYF
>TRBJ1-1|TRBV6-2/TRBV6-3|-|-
TGTGCCAGCAGTCCTCGACCCGCGAACACTGAAGCTTTCTTT
CASSPRPANTEAFF
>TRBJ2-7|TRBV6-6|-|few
TGTGCCAGCAGTTACTCGGACAGCCTGCAGCAGTACTTC
CASSYSDSLQQYF
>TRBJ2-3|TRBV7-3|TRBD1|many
TGTGCCAGCAGCTTAAACAGGGGGACCACAGATACGCAGTATTTT
CASSLNRGTTDTQYF
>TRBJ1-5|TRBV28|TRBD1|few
TGTGCCAGCAGTCACAGGGGAGGAAGCAATCAGCCCCAGCATTTT
CASSHRGGSNQPQHF
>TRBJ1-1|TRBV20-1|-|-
TGCAGTGCTAGAGTTAGACAGCGTCTAACTGAAGCTTTCTTT
CSARVRQRLTEAFF
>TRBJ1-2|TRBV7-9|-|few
TGTGCCAGCAGCTCAACCCACCAGGGTTCGTACTATGGCTGCACCTTC
CASSSTHQGSYYGCTF
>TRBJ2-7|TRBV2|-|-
TGTGCCAGCCCCACAGCAGGCGAGCAGTACTTC
CASPTAGEQYF
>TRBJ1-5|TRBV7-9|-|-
TGTGCCAGCAGCTTAACAGGGTGGGTCAATCAGCCCCAGCATTTT
CASSLTGWVNQPQHF
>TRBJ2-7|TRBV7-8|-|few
TGTGCCAGCAGCTTACCAGGGACGGCGACCTACGAGCAGTACTTC
CASSLPGTATYEQYF
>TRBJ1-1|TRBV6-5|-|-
TGTGCCAGCAGTTACCGAGGCAGGGAAGCTGAAGCTTTCTTT
CASSYRGREAEAFF
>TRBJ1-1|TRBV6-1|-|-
TGTGCCAGCAGTGGGCACATAAACACTGAAGCTTTCTTT
CASSGHINTEAFF
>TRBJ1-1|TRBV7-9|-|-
TGTGCCAGCAGCCGCGGGGACACCTACACTGAAGCTTTCTTT
CASSRGDTYTEAFF
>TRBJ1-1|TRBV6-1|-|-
TGTGCCAGCGTGTACGCACCACCGCGGTTCATGAACACTGAAGCTTTCTTT
CASVYAPPRFMNTEAFF
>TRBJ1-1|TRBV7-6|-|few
TGTGCCAGCAGCTTAGGAGGACAGAACACTGAAGCTTTCTTT
CASSLGGQNTEAFF
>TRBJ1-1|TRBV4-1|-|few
TGCGCCAGCAGCCCCAGGCAGCACACTGAAGCTTTCTTT
CASSPRQHTEAFF
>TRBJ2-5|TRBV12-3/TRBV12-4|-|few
TGTGCCAGCTCCCTAGGCATCGCCCAGTACTTC
CASSLGIAQYF
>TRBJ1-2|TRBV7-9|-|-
TGTGCCAGCAGCTTAGGTTTTGAGGGGATGGTCTATGGCTACACCTTC
CASSLGFEGMVYGYTF
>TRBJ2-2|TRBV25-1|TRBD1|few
TGTGCCAGCAGTGAAGGGACAGGGGACACCGGGGAGCTGTTTTTT
CASSEGTGDTGELFF
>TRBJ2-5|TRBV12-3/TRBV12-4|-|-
TGTGCCAGCAGTTTCTACAGAACTCAAGAGACCCAGTACTTC
CASSFYRTQETQYF
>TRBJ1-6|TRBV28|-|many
TGTGCCAGCAGTGGGGGCCTAAATTCACCCCTCCACTTT
CASSGGLNSPLHF
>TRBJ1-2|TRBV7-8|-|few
TGTGCCAGCCACGAGGACCGAGCTAACTATGGCTACACCTTC
CASHEDRANYGYTF
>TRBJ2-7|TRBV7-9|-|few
TGTGCCAGCAGCATCGGGCCTTCCTACGAGCAGTACTTC
CASSIGPSYEQYF
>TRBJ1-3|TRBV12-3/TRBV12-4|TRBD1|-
TGTGTCAGCAGAATTCCCCTCCAGGACAGGGTGTATTTT
CVSRIPLQDRVYF
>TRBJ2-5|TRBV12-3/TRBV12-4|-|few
TGTGCCAGCAGTTTAGCGAGCGTTCAAGAGACCCAGTACTTC
CASSLASVQETQYF
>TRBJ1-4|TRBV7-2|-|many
TGTGCCAGCAGATCCACAGGGAAGCCTGAAAAACTGTTTTTT
CASRSTGKPEKLFF
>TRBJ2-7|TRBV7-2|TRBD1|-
TGTGCCAGCAGCCTCGACCGGGACAGAACCTACGAGCAGTACTTC
CASSLDRDRTYEQYF
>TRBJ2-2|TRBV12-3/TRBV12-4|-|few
TGTGCCAGCAGTTCCGGGACAATGGGCACCGGGGAGCTGTTTTTT
CASSSGTMGTGELFF
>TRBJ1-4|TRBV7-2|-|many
TGTGCCAGCAGCCGCGGGGGGGCGGGTGAAAAACTGTTTTTT
CASSRGGAGEKLFF
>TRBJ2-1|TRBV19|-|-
TGTGCCAGTAGTATAGCGGACAACAACAATGAGCAGTTCTTC
CASSIADNNNEQFF
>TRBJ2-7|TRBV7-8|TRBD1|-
TGTGCCAGCAGTGCCGGGACAGGCAACTACGAGCAGTACTTC
CASSAGTGNYEQYF
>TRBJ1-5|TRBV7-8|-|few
TGTGCCAGCAGCTACTTAGGCGATGATAGCAATCAGCCCCAGCATTTT
CASSYLGDDSNQPQHF
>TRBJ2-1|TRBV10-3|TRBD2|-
TGTGCCATCAGTGAGGGATGGATAGCGGGGGAAGACAATGAGCAGTTCTTC
CAISEGWIAGEDNEQFF
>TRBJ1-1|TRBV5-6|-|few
TGTGCCAGCAGCTTGGTTACCCCAAGCACTGAAGCTTTCTTT
CASSLVTPSTEAFF
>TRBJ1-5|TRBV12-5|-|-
TGTGCTAGTGGTCTAGGCCAGGGCAATCAGCCCCAGCATTTT
CASGLGQGNQPQHF
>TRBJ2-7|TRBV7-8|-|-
TGTGCCAGCAGCGGATCTCAGGCTTACGAGCAGTACTTC
CASSGSQAYEQYF
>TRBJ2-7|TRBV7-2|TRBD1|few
TGTGCCAGCAGCTTTGGACAGGTGGAGCAGTACTTC
CASSFGQVEQYF
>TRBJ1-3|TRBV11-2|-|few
TGTGCCAGCAGCTTAGGACCTTTCTCTGGAAACACCATATATTTT
CASSLGPFSGNTIYF
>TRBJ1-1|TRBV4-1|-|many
TGCGCCAGCAGCCAAGATTGGGGGATGAACACTGAAGCTTTCTTT
CASSQDWGMNTEAFF
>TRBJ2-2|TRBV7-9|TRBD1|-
TGTGCCAGCAGCCCCCCGGACAGGGGGGAGCTGTTTTTT
CASSPPDRGELFF
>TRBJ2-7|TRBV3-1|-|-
TGTGCCAGCAGCCTACTATTGGGCGGGGTCTTCTACGAGCAGTACTTC
CASSLLLGGVFYEQYF
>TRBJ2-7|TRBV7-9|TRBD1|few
TGTGCCAGCAGCTTCCAGGGGGTGGTCGAGCAGTACTTC
CASSFQGVVEQYF
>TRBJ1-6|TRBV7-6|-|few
TGTGCCAGCAGCATAACGTCAGGGGTTCTATCACCCCTCCACTTT
CASSITSGVLSPLHF
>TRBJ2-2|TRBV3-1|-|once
TGTGCCAGCCTCGGACCTGGCCCCGGGGAGCTGTTTTTT
CASLGPGPGELFF
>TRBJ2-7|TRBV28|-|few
TGTGCCAGCAGCTTAGAGGTGTCCTCGGCCTACGAGCAGTACTTC
CASSLEVSSAYEQYF